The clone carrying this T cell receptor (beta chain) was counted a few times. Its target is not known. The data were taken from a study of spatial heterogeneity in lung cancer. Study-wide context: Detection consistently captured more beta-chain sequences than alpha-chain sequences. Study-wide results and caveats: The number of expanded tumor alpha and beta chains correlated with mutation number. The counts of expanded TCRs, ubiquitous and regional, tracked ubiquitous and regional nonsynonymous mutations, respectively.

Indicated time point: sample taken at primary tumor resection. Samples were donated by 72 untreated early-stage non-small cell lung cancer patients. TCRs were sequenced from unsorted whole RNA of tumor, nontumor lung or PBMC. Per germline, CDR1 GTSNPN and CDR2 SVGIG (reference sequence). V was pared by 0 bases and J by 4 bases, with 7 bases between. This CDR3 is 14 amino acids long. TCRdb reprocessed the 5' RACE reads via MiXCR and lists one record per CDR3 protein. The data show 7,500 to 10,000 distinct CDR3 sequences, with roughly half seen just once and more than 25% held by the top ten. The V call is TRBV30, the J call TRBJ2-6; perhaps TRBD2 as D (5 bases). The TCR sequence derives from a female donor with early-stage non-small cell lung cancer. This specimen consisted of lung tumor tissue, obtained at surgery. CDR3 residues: CAWSVGAGANVLTF. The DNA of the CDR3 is TGTGCCTGGAGTGTGGGAGCCGGGGCCAACGTCCTGACTTTC.